A selection of T cell receptor beta chains follows, all from one sample in a study of cytomegalovirus exposure and HLA in healthy donors. Repertoires were generated with immunoSEQ multiplex PCR, while TCRdb's copy carries only in-frame clones and drops some. The profile shows about 110,000 clones, approximately 71% of them singletons. The specimen sequenced was PBMCs. The receptors originated from a man aged 35 to 55 in good health and CMV-seronegative. Both conserved end residues are part of each CDR3. A D gene is named only where the DNA matches it firmly. Clone size is shown for a subset of rows, as once, few, many or a class of expanded clone.

TRBJ1-1 | TRBD1 | - | TRBV29-1 | TGCAGCGTTGAATACAGGGGGCTAAGTAGGAACACTGAAGCTTTCTTT | CSVEYRGLSRNTEAFF
TRBJ1-5 | - | - | TRBV19 | TGTGCCAGTAGTATACCCACCCGGGACATTCTTCGGGCCCAGCATTTT | CASSIPTRDILRAQHF
TRBJ2-7 | TRBD1 | - | TRBV10-3 | TGTGCCATCAGTGAGTCGGTGGGACAGGGGACGGACGAGCAGTACTTC | CAISESVGQGTDEQYF
TRBJ2-2 | - | - | TRBV27 | TGTGCCAGCTGTTTACCCCGGTGGCCAGGGAGGACCGGGGAGCTGTTTTTT | CASCLPRWPGRTGELFF
TRBJ2-7 | TRBD1 | medium-sized | TRBV19 | TGTGCCAGTAAACGGACAGGGATCCACGAGCAGTACTTC | CASKRTGIHEQYF
TRBJ2-7 | TRBD1 | - | TRBV28 | TGTGCCAGCACCCAGACAGGGGCCTACGAGCAGTACTTC | CASTQTGAYEQYF
TRBJ2-2 | TRBD2 | - | TRBV7-3 | TGTGCCAGCAGCTCCGGACTAGCGGGGGGGACCGGGGAGCTGTTTTTT | CASSSGLAGGTGELFF
TRBJ2-7 | - | - | TRBV6-5 | TGTGCCAGCAGCCCCTCACAGGGCCCCTCCTACGAGCAGTACTTC | CASSPSQGPSYEQYF
TRBJ2-5 | TRBD2 | few | TRBV7-2 | TGTGCCAGCAGCCAGCGGACTAGCGGGCTGGAGACCCAGTACTTC | CASSQRTSGLETQYF
TRBJ1-2 | - | - | TRBV5-4 | TGTGCCACCTTCGGGTGGGGCAGAAACTATGGCTACACCTTC | CATFGWGRNYGYTF
TRBJ2-1 | TRBD2 | few | TRBV6-4 | TGTGCCAGCAGCTTTGGACTAGCGGGGGGGCTAAATGAGCAGTTCTTC | CASSFGLAGGLNEQFF
TRBJ2-3 | - | - | TRBV5-1 | TGCGCCAGCAGCCCAAATACGGGGGATACGCAGTATTTT | CASSPNTGDTQYF
TRBJ2-1 | - | - | TRBV19 | TGTGCCAGTAGTATAGTATCCCCGAGTGAGCAGTTCTTC | CASSIVSPSEQFF
TRBJ2-7 | TRBD2 | - | TRBV11-3 | TGTGCCAGCAGCTTTACGACTAGCGGGGGCCCGAACCACGAGCAGTACTTC | CASSFTTSGGPNHEQYF
TRBJ2-1 | - | few | TRBV5-8 | TGTGCCAGCAGCCCGCTGCGGGCCCCCGGGAGTGAGCAGTTCTTC | CASSPLRAPGSEQFF
TRBJ2-5 | - | - | TRBV6-5 | TGTGCCAGCAGTGAACCGGGTCCGAATATCCAGTACTTC | CASSEPGPNIQYF
TRBJ1-6 | TRBD1 | - | TRBV19 | TGTGCCAGTAGTGCGGGTGGACAGGTGGTTTCACCCCTCCACTTT | CASSAGGQVVSPLHF
TRBJ2-1 | - | few | TRBV7-6 | TGTGCCAGCAGCCCCTCCAGCGGGGACCAGGGGGAGCAGTTCTTC | CASSPSSGDQGEQFF
TRBJ1-6 | TRBD1 | few | TRBV7-2 | TGTGCCAGCAGCTCCCAGGGGGCTTTTTCACCCCTCCACTTT | CASSSQGAFSPLHF
TRBJ2-3 | TRBD2 | - | TRBV4-2 | TGTGCCAGCAGCCAAGAAGATATATCCGAGGCGGGGGGGGATACGCAGTATTTT | CASSQEDISEAGGDTQYF
TRBJ2-7 | - | - | TRBV29-1 | TGCAGCGTTGACAGCTCCTACGAGCAGTACTTC | CSVDSSYEQYF
TRBJ2-7 | TRBD2 | - | TRBV7-9 | TGTGCCAGCAGTCCGACTAGCGGGGGGATCCACGAGCAGTACTTC | CASSPTSGGIHEQYF
TRBJ1-5 | - | few | TRBV15 | TGTGCCACCAGCAGAGACAAAGCCGGCAATCAGCCCCAGCATTTT | CATSRDKAGNQPQHF
TRBJ1-4 | - | - | TRBV28 | TGTGCCAGCACCGTTACGGGGGGAGCTAATGAAAAACTGTTTTTT | CASTVTGGANEKLFF
TRBJ2-1 | - | - | TRBV5-3 | TGTGCCAGAAGCTTGCCGGGACTCTACAATGAGCAGTTCTTC | CARSLPGLYNEQFF
TRBJ2-2 | - | many | TRBV4-3 | TGCGCCAGCAGCCCTTGGCTTAACACCGGGGAGCTGTTTTTT | CASSPWLNTGELFF
TRBJ2-3 | TRBD2 | few | TRBV7-3 | TGTGCCAGCAGCTTTACAGCGGGGGGTACAGATACGCAGTATTTT | CASSFTAGGTDTQYF
TRBJ2-7 | - | few | TRBV6-1 | TGTGCCAGCAGTCAGGTCTACGAGCAGTACTTC | CASSQVYEQYF
TRBJ1-5 | - | - | TRBV2 | TGTGCCAGCGGGGCAGGCCGGGTTAGGCCCCAGCATTTT | CASGAGRVRPQHF
TRBJ2-7 | - | once | TRBV7-9 | TGTGCCAGCAGCTTAGTGCAGGACTCCTACGAGCAGTACTTC | CASSLVQDSYEQYF
TRBJ2-5 | TRBD2 | - | TRBV4-2 | TGTGCCAGCAGCCAAGGGGCTCTTTCTTCTAGCGGGGTAGTAGAGACCCAGTACTTC | CASSQGALSSSGVVETQYF
TRBJ2-2 | - | - | TRBV6-1 | TGTGCCAGCATTTGGACACAAACTAACACCGGGGAGCTGTTTTTT | CASIWTQTNTGELFF
TRBJ1-2 | TRBD1 | - | TRBV4-1 | TGCGCCAGCAGCCCAGGACAGGGGAGAGGGGAGGGCTACCCCTTC | CASSPGQGRGEGYPF
TRBJ1-1 | - | - | TRBV15 | TGTGCCACCAGCAGAGGAGGGCAGGCGAACACTGAAGCTTTCTTT | CATSRGGQANTEAFF
TRBJ2-7 | TRBD1 | - | TRBV19 | TGTGCCACAGAGGGACAGGGAGTGGGGCAGTACTTC | CATEGQGVGQYF
TRBJ2-7 | - | few | TRBV5-1 | TGCGCCAGCAGCTTGGACTCAGGTACCTACGAGCAGTACTTC | CASSLDSGTYEQYF
TRBJ1-1 | TRBD1 | - | TRBV7-8 | TGTGCCAGCAGCTCCGGGACAGGGCTAAACACTGAAGCTTTCTTT | CASSSGTGLNTEAFF
TRBJ2-7 | - | - | TRBV6-1 | TGTGCCAGCAGCCGGGAAACCCACTACGAGCAGTACTTC | CASSRETHYEQYF
TRBJ2-3 | TRBD1 | - | TRBV4-3 | TGCGCCAGCAGCCAGGGGACAGGGGGCTTCACAGATACGCAGTATTTT | CASSQGTGGFTDTQYF
TRBJ1-1 | - | - | TRBV6-1 | TGTGCCAGCCCCGATGACAGCTCTGAAGCTTTCTTT | CASPDDSSEAFF
TRBJ2-5 | - | once | TRBV7-9 | TGTGCCAGCAGCGCCCTACAGGGCTTGGAGACCCAGTACTTC | CASSALQGLETQYF
TRBJ1-1 | - | few | TRBV5-5 | TGTGCCAGCAGCTTGGCCGCGGGTGAGGCTTTCTTT | CASSLAAGEAFF
TRBJ2-2 | TRBD2 | - | TRBV7-7 | TGTGCTAGCGCGACGACTAGCGGGGCGGGAAACACCGGGGAGCTGTTTTTT | CASATTSGAGNTGELFF